Shown below are 2 T cell receptor beta chains from a single sample sequenced in a study of blood T cells in healthy people across ages. Then a second PCR, running about 6 to 12 cycles, was carried out with a sample-barcoded 5' primer and a J-beta primer mix. Each CDR3 protein gets one entry after TCRdb re-called the 5' RACE reads with MiXCR. The sample has more than 900,000 distinct CDR3 sequences, approximately 25% seen once. This sample was shared with a second study, whose subject was T cells of mothers and their children.

Sequences were obtained from blood. These receptors were obtained from a girl aged 2-15 years in good health.

This clonotype was observed a few times. This rearrangement joins TRBV28 to TRBJ2-6, with D maybe TRBD2 (6 bases). The CDR3 contains 16 residues. The V gene lost 3 bases and the J gene lost 2 bases, with 11 bases spanning the gap. The germline V gene encodes CDR1 MDHEN and CDR2 SYDVKM. The CDR3 nucleotides read TGTGCCAGCAGTTTGGCAGGGAGGCCTGGGGCCAACGTCCTGACTTTC. Translating it yields CASSLAGRPGANVLTF.

The V gene is TRBV27, the J gene TRBJ2-5, with TRBD2 identical over 10 bases. This CDR3 region has 14 residues. Germline-derived CDR1 and CDR2 are MNHEY and SMNVEV (reference sequence). V lost 8 bases and J lost 1; bases outside the gene matches: 4. Here the CDR3 reads CASQVAGGQETQYF. The CDR3 coding sequence is TGTGCCAGCCAGGTAGCGGGAGGCCAAGAGACCCAGTACTTC.